This T cell receptor (beta chain) was documented in a study of pediatric ulcerative colitis. The assay was run at survey level. Sequencing was performed with immunoSEQ multiplex PCR; in TCRdb, only in-frame clones are kept and a portion is missing. The table shows around 64,000 clones, with 85% to 90% occurring only once. The diagnostic colonoscopy in ulcerative colitis patients preceded any immunosuppressive treatment. The sequenced sample was blood. The receptor was derived from a boy aged 10-17 years with severe ulcerative colitis.

The CDR3 DNA reads TGTGCCAGCTCACCGCTAGGGACAGTTAGCAATCAGCCCCAGCATTTT. This gives the protein CASSPLGTVSNQPQHF. This rearrangement joins TRBV18 to TRBJ1-5, with TRBD1 matching over 7 bases. Trimming at V came to 3 bases and at J to 0 bases, leaving 5 bases not matched to a gene. Germline CDR1 KGHSH, CDR2 LQKENI. The CDR3 has 16 amino acids.